Sequencing of this T cell receptor beta chain was carried out in a study of shared clonotypes between healthy human individuals. Points from the study as a whole: Clonotype sharing among donors, it was expected, would be affected by sequencing depth.

PCR replicates from unsorted PBMC used around 320 ng DNA, and this amount was some 30,000 T cell genomes. Only in-frame clones appear in the TCRdb table, and some are missing; sequencing was by immunoSEQ multiplex PCR. The table has hundreds of thousands of clones, roughly 77% seen once. As regards this clone: What it recognizes is unknown.

The trim removed 8 bases at V and 0 bases at J, leaving 1 base unmatched. The CDR3 runs 13 residues. Germline assignment: CDR1 SNHLY and CDR2 FYNNEI. The chain links TRBV2 to TRBJ2-1; TRBD2 aligns across 7 bases. Sequencing was performed on PBMCs. The receptor's source is a woman in her thirties or forties in good health. Some clones in this sample may be carry-over from other donors' samples. CDR3 DNA sequence: TGTGCCAGCCGGACTAGCTCCTACAATGAGCAGTTCTTC. Protein product: CASRTSSYNEQFF.